A single sample is the source of the 11 T cell receptor beta chains below, sequenced in a study of radiotherapy plus CTLA-4 blockade in lung cancer. Sequencing was performed with immunoSEQ multiplex PCR; in TCRdb, only in-frame clones are kept and a portion is missing. The repertoire holds around 90,000 clones, about four fifths seen once, with around 0.8% in the top ten. The sample was peripheral blood, taken from a patient treated with radiotherapy plus ipilimumab. The receptors here all came from a human donor with non-small cell lung cancer who had stable disease on radiotherapy plus ipilimumab.

This clone showed up just once. J is TRBJ2-7 and V is TRBV5-1; TRBD2 matches 10 bases. With 6 bases clipped from V and 3 bases from J, the junction kept 9 bases outside the gene matches. CDR1 is SGHRS, CDR2 YFSETQ, per germline. This CDR3 region has 15 residues. CDR3 sequence reads: CASNYLAGELYEQYF. The CDR3 DNA sequence: TGCGCCAGCAACTACCTAGCGGGAGAACTCTACGAGCAGTACTTC.

The chain links TRBV18 to TRBJ1-5; D perhaps matches TRBD1 (5 bases). Germline values: CDR1 KGHSH, CDR2 LQKENI. CDR3 length equals 16 residues. The V end lost 3 bases, the J end lost 4 bases, and 16 bases lay between the germline ends. The CDR3 DNA is TGTGCCAGCTCACCGGGACCTCTTTCCACTAATCAGCCCCAGCATTTT. Residues: CASSPGPLSTNQPQHF. The full variable domain, in which reference TRBV18 and TRBJ1-5 provide the parts outside the CDR3, is NAGVMQNPRHLVRRRGQEARLRCSPMKGHSHVYWYRQLPEEGLKFMVYLQKENIIDESGMPKERFSAEFPKEGPSILRIQQVVRGDSAAYFCASSPGPLSTNQPQHFGDGTRLSIL.

The V call is TRBV6-6, the J call TRBJ2-7, with 8 positions matching TRBD1. This CDR3 has 15 amino acids. CDR1 MNHNY and CDR2 SVGAGI come from the germline V gene (reference sequence). The V segment lost 5 bases and the J segment 3 bases; nucleotides outside the gene matches: 9. This chain's CDR3 is CASSGRTGIYYEQYF. Here the CDR3 DNA reads TGTGCCAGCAGTGGGCGGACAGGGATTTACTACGAGCAGTACTTC.

The chain carries TRBV7-6 and TRBJ2-4; D is unresolved. The V gene's germline CDR1 is SGHVS and CDR2 FNYEAQ. This CDR3 has 13 residues. The V and J ends lost 5 bases and 7 bases respectively, with 12 bases between them. The CDR3 here is CASSTNDGNIQYF. The CDR3, as DNA: TGTGCCAGCAGCACCAACGACGGGAACATTCAGTACTTC.

J is TRBJ2-5 and V is TRBV27; D remains ambiguous. Trimming removed 0 bases from V and 0 bases from J, with 5 bases in between. The CDR3 contains 14 residues. Germline V lookup: CDR1 MNHEY, CDR2 SMNVEV (reference sequence). The CDR3 DNA is TGTGCCAGCAGTTTATCAGGGTACCAAGAGACCCAGTACTTC. Translating it yields CASSLSGYQETQYF.

The table lists this clone with a count of one. The chain employs TRBV11-2 and TRBJ2-7; 10 bases are shared with TRBD2. From germline, CDR1 is SGHAT and CDR2 FQNNGV. The CDR3 totals 14 residues. With V trimmed by 1 base and J by 6 bases, 3 bases remained unmatched. The CDR3 protein is CASSLGLAGFEQYF. The CDR3 DNA reads TGTGCCAGCAGCTTAGGACTAGCGGGCTTCGAGCAGTACTTC.

In its sample, this clone was seen a few times. The chain couples TRBV29-1 to TRBJ2-7, with unresolved D. Germline V gene data show CDR1 as SQVTM and CDR2 as ANQGSEA. V lost 4 bases and J lost 0, with 13 bases in between. The CDR3 loop spans 14 amino acids. The CDR3 spells CSVGVGGSSYEQYF. CDR3 in DNA: TGCAGCGTTGGGGTCGGCGGCAGCTCCTACGAGCAGTACTTC.

This clone turned up a few times. This chain connects TRBV19 to TRBJ2-6; D is perhaps TRBD2 (5 bases). Trimming took 3 bases from V and 1 from J, leaving 7 bases between them. The CDR3 has 15 amino acids. The germline V gene has CDR1 LNHDA and CDR2 SQIVND (reference sequence). CDR3 in amino acids: CASSIGVSGANVLTF. The CDR3, as DNA: TGTGCCAGTAGTATCGGGGTTTCTGGGGCCAACGTCCTGACTTTC.

The DNA for the CDR3 is TGCAGCGCCGGGGGCAAGGGTACGTTCTTC. Amino acids: CSAGGKGTFF. This chain connects TRBV29-1 to TRBJ2-1, with D perhaps being TRBD1 or TRBD2 (6 bases each). V lost 7 bases to trimming and J lost 15 bases, with 16 bases between them. CDR3 length equals 10 residues. The V gene's germline CDR1 is SQVTM and CDR2 ANQGSEA.

V gene TRBV5-1 combines with J gene TRBJ1-6; the D is unclear. The CDR3 is 12 residues long. Germline CDR1 and CDR2: SGHRS and YFSETQ. Trimming removed 6 bases at V and 5 bases at J, with 6 bases between. In DNA, the CDR3 is TGCGCCAGCAAGCACGATAATTCACCCCTCCACTTT. Translation: CASKHDNSPLHF.

The chain links TRBV27 to TRBJ2-1; TRBD1 matches at 7 bases. Germline CDR1 MNHEY, CDR2 SMNVEV (reference sequence). Trimming removed 2 bases from V and 4 bases from J; junction bases left unmatched: 2. This CDR3 region has 14 residues. The CDR3 region is CASSLTGAYNEQFF. In nucleotides, the CDR3 is TGTGCCAGCAGTTTAACAGGGGCGTACAATGAGCAGTTCTTC.